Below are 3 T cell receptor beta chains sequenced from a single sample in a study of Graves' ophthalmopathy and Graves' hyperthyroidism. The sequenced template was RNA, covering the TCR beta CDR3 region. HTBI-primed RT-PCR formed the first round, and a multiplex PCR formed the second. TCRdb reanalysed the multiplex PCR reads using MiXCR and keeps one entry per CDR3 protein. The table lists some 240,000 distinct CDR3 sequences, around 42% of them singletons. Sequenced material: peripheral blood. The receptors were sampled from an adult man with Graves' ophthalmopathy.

This chain's CDR3 is CASSPQGGNYGYTF. DNA for the CDR3: TGTGCCAGCAGCCCCCAAGGGGGGAACTATGGCTACACCTTC. The chain combines TRBV9 with TRBJ1-2; tentative D call: TRBD1 (6 bases). Between the trimmed V and J ends, which lost 4 bases and 2 bases, there was a span of 12 bases. The germline V gene encodes CDR1 SGDLS and CDR2 YYNGEE. The CDR3 has 14 residues.

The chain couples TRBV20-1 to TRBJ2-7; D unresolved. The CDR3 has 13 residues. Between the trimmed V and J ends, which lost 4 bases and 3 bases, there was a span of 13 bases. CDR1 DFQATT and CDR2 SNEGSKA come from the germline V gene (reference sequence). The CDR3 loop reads CSAKGTTYYEQYF. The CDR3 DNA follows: TGCAGTGCTAAAGGCACTACGTACTACGAGCAGTACTTC.

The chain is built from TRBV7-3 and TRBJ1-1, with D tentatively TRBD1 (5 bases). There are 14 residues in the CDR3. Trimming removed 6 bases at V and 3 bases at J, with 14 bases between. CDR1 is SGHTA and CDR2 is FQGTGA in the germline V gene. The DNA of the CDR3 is TGTGCCAGCAGGGACGGGGCATGGGACACTGAAGCTTTCTTT. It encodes CASRDGAWDTEAFF.